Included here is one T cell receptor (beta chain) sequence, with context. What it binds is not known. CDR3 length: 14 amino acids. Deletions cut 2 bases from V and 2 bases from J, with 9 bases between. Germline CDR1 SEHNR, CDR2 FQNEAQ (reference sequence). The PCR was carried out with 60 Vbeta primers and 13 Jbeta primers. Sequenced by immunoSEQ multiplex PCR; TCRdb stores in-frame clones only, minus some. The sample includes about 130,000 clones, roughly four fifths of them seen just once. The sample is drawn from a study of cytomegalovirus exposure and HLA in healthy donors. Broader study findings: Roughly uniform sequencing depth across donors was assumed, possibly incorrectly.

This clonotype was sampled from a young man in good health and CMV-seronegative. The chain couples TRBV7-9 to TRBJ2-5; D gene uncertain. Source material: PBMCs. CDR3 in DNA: TGTGCCAGCAGCTTACGAGTAAATCAAGAGACCCAGTACTTC. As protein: CASSLRVNQETQYF.